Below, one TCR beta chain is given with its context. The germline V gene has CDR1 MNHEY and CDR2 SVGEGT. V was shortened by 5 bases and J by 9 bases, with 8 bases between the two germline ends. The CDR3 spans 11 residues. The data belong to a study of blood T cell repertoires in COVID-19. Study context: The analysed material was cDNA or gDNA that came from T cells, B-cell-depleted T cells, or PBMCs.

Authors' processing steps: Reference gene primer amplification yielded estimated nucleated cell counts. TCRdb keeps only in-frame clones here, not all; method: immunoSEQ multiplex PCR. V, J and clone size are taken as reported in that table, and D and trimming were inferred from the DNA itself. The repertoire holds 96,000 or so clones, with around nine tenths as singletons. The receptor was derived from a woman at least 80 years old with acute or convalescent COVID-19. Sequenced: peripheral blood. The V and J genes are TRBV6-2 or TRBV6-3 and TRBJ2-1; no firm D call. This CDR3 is CASSLGGEQFF. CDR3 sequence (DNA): TGTGCCAGCAGTCTAGGTGGTGAGCAGTTCTTC.